Only a few counts were recorded for the clone carrying this T cell receptor (beta chain). Its antigen is not known. These data come from a study of CD8 T cells in ankylosing spondylitis. Study-wide findings and caveats: The authors found the disease-linked clones to be CD8+ and relatively rare in peripheral blood. Clones linked to disease were reported to show significant enrichment in matched ankylosing spondylitis synovial fluid. Seemingly characteristic of ankylosing spondylitis blood was a TCR beta motif consisting of 7 or 8 highly homologous variants.

TCRdb used MiXCR to reprocess the 5' RACE reads, holding one entry per CDR3 protein. The data show hundreds of thousands of distinct CDR3 sequences, with about 10% seen just once and less than 25% held by the top ten. The V and J ends lost 5 bases and 8 bases, in that order; junction bases with no gene match: 7. There are 14 residues in the CDR3. Germline loops: CDR1 SGHTA, CDR2 FQGTGA. The sequence derives from a male donor with ankylosing spondylitis or in good health (not recorded which). The chain couples TRBV7-3 to TRBJ2-1; the match to TRBD2 covers 9 bases. Sequencing was carried out using blood, either unsorted or a sorted T cell fraction (not recorded which). The CDR3 coding sequence is TGTGCCAGCAGCCCAATGGCGGGGGGGGATGAGCAGTTCTTC. Protein: CASSPMAGGDEQFF.